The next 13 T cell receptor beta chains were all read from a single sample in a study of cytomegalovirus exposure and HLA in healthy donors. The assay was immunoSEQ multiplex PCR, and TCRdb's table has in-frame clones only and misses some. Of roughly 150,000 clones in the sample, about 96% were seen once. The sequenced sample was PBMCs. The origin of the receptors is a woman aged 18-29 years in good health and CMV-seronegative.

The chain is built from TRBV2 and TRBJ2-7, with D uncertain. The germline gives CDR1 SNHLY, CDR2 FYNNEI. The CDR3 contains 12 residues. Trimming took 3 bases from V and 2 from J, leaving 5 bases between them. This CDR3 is CASSDTAYEQYF. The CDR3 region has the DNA TGTGCCAGCAGTGATACAGCCTACGAGCAGTACTTC. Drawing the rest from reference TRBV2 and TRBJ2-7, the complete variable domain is EPEVTQTPSHQVTQMGQEVILRCVPISNHLYFYWYRQILGQKVEFLVSFYNNEISEKSEIFDDQFSVERPDGSNFTLKIRSTKLEDSAMYFCASSDTAYEQYFGPGTRLTVT.

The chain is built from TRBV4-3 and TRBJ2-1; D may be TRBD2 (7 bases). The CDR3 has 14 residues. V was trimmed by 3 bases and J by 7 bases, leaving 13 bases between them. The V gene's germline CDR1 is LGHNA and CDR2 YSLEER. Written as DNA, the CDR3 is TGCGCCAGCAGCCACCGAGGGGGGGGGAATGAGCAGTTCTTC. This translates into CASSHRGGGNEQFF.

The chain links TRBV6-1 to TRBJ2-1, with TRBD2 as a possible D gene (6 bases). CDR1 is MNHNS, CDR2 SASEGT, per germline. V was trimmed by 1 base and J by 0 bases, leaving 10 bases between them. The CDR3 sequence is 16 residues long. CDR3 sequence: CASSEVPGGSYNEQFF. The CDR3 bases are TGTGCCAGCAGTGAAGTTCCCGGGGGCTCCTACAATGAGCAGTTCTTC.

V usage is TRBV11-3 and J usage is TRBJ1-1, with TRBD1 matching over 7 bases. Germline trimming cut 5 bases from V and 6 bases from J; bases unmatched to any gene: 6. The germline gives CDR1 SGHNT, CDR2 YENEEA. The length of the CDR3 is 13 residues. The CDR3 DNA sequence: TGTGCCAGCAGCCCCCGGGACAGTCCTGAAGCTTTCTTT. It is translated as CASSPRDSPEAFF.

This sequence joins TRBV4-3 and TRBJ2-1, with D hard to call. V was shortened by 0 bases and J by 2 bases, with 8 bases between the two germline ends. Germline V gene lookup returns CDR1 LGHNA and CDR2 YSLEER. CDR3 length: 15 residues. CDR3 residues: CASSQDSVTYNEQFF. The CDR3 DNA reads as TGCGCCAGCAGCCAAGATTCTGTAACCTACAATGAGCAGTTCTTC.

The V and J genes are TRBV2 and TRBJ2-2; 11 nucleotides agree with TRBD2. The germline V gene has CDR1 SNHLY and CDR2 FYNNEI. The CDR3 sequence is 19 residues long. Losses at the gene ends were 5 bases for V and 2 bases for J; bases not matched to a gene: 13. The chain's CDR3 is CASSSLSTGTSGNTGELFF. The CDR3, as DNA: TGTGCCAGCAGTTCCCTCTCTACCGGGACTAGCGGAAACACCGGGGAGCTGTTTTTT.

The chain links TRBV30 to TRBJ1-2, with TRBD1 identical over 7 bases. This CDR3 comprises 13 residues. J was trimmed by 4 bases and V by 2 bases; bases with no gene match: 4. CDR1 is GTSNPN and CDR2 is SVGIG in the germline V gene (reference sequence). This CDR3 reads CAWSRQGVYGYTF. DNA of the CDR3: TGTGCCTGGAGTAGACAGGGCGTCTATGGCTACACCTTC.

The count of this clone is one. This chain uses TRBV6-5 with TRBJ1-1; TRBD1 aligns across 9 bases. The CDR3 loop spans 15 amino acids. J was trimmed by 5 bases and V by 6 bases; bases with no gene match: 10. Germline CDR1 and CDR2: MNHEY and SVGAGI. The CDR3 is CASRSRQGVLTEAFF. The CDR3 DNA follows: TGTGCCAGCAGGTCACGACAGGGGGTTTTAACTGAAGCTTTCTTT.

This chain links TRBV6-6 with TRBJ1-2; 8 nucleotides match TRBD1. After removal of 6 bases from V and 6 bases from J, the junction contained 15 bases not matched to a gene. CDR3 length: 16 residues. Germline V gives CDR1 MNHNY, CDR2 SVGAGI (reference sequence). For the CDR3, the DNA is TGTGCCAGCAGGACGAGAATGACAGGGGCCTTGGATGGCTACACCTTC. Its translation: CASRTRMTGALDGYTF.

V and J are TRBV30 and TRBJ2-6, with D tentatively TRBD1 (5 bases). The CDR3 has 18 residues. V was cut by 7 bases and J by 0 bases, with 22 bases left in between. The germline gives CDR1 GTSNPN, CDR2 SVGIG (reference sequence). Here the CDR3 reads CASLKWQGDYSGANVLTF. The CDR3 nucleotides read TGTGCCTCCCTGAAATGGCAGGGTGATTACTCTGGGGCCAACGTCCTGACTTTC.

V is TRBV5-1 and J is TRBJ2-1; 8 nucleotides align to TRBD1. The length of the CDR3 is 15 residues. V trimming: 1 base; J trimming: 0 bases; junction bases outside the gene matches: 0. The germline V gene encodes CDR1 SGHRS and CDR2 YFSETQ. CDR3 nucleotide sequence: TGCGCCAGCAGCTTGACAGGGGGCTCCTACAATGAGCAGTTCTTC. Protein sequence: CASSLTGGSYNEQFF.

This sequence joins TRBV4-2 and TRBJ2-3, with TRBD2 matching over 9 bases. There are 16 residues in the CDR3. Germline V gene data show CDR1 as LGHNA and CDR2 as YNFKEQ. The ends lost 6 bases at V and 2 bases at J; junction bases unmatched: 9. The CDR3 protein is CASRPRAGGFTDTQYF. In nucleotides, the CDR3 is TGTGCCAGCAGACCTAGAGCGGGGGGTTTCACAGATACGCAGTATTTT.

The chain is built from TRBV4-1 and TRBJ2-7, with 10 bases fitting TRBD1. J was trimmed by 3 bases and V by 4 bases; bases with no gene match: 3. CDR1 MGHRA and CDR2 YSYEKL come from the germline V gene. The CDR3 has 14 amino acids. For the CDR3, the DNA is TGCGCCAGCAGCCGGTGGACAGGGGGCTACGAGCAGTACTTC. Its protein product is CASSRWTGGYEQYF.